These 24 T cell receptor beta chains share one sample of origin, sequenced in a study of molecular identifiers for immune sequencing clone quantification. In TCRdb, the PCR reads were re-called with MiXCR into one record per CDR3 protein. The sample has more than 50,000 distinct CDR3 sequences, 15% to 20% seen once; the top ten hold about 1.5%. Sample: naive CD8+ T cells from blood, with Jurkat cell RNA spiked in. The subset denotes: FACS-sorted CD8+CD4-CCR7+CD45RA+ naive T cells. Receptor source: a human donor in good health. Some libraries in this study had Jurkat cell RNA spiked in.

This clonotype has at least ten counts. This CDR3 reads CASWGDSSYEQYF. CDR3 DNA: TGTGCCAGCTGGGGGGACAGCTCCTACGAGCAGTACTTC. The rearrangement uses TRBV7-9 and TRBJ2-7, with D possibly matching TRBD1 (7 bases). Germline assignment: CDR1 SEHNR and CDR2 FQNEAQ (reference sequence). V lost 8 bases, J lost 0 bases, and 11 bases lay in between. The CDR3 has 13 residues.

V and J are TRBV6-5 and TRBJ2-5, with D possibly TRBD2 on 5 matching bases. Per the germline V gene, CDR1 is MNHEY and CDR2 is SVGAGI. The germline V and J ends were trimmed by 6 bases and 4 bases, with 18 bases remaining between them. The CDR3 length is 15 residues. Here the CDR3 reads CASSRGEERGETQYF. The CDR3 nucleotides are TGTGCCAGCAGCCGAGGAGAGGAACGGGGAGAGACCCAGTACTTC.

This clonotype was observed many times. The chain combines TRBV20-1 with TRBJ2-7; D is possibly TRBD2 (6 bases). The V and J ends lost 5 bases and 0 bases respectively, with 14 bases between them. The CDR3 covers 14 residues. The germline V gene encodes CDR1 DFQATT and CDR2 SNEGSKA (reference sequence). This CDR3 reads CSAGGGGSSYEQYF. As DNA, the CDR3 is TGCAGTGCTGGGGGAGGCGGAAGCTCCTACGAGCAGTACTTC.

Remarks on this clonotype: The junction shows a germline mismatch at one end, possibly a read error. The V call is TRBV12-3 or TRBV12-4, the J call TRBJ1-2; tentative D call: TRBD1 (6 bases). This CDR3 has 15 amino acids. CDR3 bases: TGTGCCAGCGGTTTAGCGGGAATGGCAGGGGATGGCTACACCTTC. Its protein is CASGLAGMAGDGYTF.

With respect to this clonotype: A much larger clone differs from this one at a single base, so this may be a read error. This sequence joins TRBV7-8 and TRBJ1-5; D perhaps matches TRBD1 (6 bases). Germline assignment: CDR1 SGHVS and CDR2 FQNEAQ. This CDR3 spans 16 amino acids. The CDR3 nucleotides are TGTGCCACCAGCTTAGGGGGTTTAGGGAGCAATCAGCCCCAGCATTTT. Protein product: CATSLGGLGSNQPQHF. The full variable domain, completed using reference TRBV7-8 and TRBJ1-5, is GAGVSQSPRYKVAKRGQDVALRCDPISGHVSLFWYQQALGQGPEFLTYFQNEAQLDKSGLPSDRFFAERPEGSVSTLKIQRTQQEDSAVYLCATSLGGLGSNQPQHFGDGTRLSIL.

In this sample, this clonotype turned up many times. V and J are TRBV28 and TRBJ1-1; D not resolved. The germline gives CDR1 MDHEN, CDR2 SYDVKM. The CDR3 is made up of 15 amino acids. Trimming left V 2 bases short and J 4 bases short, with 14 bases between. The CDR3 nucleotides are TGTGCCAGCAGTTTAGTGCGGCGGGTTAGCACTGAAGCTTTCTTT. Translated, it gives CASSLVRRVSTEAFF.

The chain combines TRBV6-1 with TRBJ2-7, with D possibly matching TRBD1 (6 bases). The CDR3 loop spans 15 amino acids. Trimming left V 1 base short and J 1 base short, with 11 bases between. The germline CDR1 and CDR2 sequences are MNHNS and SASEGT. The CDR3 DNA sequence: TGTGCCAGCAGTGAAGGCGCCGGGACATCCTACGAGCAGTACTTC. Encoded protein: CASSEGAGTSYEQYF.

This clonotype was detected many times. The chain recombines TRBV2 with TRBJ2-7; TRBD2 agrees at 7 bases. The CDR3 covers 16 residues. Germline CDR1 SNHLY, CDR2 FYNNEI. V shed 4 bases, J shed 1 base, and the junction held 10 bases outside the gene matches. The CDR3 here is CASSAMGVAGSYEQYF. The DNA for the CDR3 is TGTGCCAGCAGTGCTATGGGGGTAGCGGGTTCCTACGAGCAGTACTTC.

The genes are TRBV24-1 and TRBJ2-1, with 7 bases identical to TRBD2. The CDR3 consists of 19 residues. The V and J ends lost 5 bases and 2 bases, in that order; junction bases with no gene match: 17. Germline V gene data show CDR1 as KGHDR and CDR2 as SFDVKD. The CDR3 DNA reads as TGTGCCACCAGTGGTGGGAGGGGTGTGGGACTTAGGACCTACAATGAGCAGTTCTTC. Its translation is CATSGGRGVGLRTYNEQFF.

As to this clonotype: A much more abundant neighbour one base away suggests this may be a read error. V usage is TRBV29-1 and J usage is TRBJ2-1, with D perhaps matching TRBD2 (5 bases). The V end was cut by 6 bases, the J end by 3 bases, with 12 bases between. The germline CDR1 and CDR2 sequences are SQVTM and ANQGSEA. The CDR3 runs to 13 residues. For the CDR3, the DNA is TGCAGCGTAAAAAACCGGGGCTACAATGAGCAGTTCTTC. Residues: CSVKNRGYNEQFF.

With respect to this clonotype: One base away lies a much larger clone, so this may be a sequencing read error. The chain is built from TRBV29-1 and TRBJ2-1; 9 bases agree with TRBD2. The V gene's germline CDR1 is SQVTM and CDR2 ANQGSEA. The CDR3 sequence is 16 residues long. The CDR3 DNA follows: TGCGGCGTTGAGAAGGGGGTTATAGCGGGGGACAATGAGCAGTTCTTC. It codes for CGVEKGVIAGDNEQFF.

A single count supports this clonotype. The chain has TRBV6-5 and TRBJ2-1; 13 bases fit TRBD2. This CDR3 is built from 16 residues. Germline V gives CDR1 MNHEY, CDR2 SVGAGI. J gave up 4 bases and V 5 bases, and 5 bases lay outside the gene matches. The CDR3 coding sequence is TGTGCCAGCAGTCCTATGGGACTAGCGGGATACAATGAGCAGTTCTTC. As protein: CASSPMGLAGYNEQFF.

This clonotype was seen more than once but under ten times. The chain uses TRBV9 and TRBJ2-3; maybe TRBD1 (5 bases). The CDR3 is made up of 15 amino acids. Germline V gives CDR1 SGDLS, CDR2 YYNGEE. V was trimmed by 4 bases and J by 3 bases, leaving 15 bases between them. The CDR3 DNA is TGTGCCAGCAGCCCAGGGTTATCTGGGACAGATACGCAGTATTTT. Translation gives CASSPGLSGTDTQYF.

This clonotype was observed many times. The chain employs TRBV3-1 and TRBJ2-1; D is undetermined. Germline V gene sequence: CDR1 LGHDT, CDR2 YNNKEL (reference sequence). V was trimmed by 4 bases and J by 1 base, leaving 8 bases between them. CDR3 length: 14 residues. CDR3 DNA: TGTGCCAGCAGCCCCCCCCGATCCTACAATGAGCAGTTCTTC. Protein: CASSPPRSYNEQFF.

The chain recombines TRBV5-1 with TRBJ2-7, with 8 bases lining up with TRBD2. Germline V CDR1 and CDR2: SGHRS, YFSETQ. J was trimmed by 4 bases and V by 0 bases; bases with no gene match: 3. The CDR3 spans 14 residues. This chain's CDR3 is CASSLAGGEYEQYF. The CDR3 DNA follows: TGCGCCAGCAGCTTGGCCGGGGGGGAATACGAGCAGTACTTC.

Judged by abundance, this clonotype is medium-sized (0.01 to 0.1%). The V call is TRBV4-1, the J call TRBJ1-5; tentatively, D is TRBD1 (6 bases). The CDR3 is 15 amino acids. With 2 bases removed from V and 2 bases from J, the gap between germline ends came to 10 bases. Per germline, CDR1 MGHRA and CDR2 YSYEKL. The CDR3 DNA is TGCGCCAGCAGCCAACGGGGGGCTGGCAATCAGCCCCAGCATTTT. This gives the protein CASSQRGAGNQPQHF.

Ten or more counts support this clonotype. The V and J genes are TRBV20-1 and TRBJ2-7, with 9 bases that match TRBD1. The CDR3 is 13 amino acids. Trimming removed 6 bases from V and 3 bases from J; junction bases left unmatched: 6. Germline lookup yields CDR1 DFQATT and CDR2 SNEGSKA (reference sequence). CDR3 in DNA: TGCAGTGCCCGGACAGGGGAAGACTACGAGCAGTACTTC. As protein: CSARTGEDYEQYF.

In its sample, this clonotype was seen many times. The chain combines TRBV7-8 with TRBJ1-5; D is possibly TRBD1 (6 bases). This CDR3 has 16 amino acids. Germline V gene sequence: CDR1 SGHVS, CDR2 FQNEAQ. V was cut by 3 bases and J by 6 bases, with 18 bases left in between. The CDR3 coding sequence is TGTGCCAGCAGCTTTGGGGGCTCAAGACGGGGTCAGCCCCAGCATTTT. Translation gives CASSFGGSRRGQPQHF.

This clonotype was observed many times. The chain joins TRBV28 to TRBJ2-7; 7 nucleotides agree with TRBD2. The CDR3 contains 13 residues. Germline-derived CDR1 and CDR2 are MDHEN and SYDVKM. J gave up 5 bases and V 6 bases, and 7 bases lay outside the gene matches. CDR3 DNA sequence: TGTGCCAGCAGCCGGGAGGTGTTTAACGAGCAGTACTTC. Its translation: CASSREVFNEQYF.

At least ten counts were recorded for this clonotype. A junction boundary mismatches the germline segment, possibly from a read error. The CDR3 region is CASSPRGVRYSDTGELFF. The CDR3 DNA follows: TGTGCTAGCAGCCCGAGGGGGGTTCGGTACTCTGACACCGGGGAGCTGTTTTTT. The chain is built from TRBV7-7 and TRBJ2-2, with D possibly called TRBD1 or TRBD2 (6 bases each). This CDR3 contains 18 residues. In germline, CDR1 is SSHAT, CDR2 FNYEAQ (reference sequence).

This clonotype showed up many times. The CDR3 loop is CASSPNPSSGNTIYF. The CDR3 bases are TGTGCCAGCAGCCCGAACCCCTCAAGTGGAAACACCATATATTTT. The V and J genes are TRBV7-2 and TRBJ1-3; D ambiguous. The V end lost 5 bases, the J end lost 3 bases, and 14 bases lay between the germline ends. Germline loops: CDR1 SGHTA, CDR2 FQGNSA. This CDR3 is 15 amino acids long.

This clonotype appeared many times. The CDR3: CASSMGGAELFF. The CDR3, as DNA: TGTGCCAGTAGTATGGGGGGAGCGGAGCTGTTTTTT. The chain uses TRBV19 and TRBJ2-2; perhaps TRBD2 as D (6 bases). The CDR3 sequence is 12 residues long. Looked up from germline, CDR1 is LNHDA and CDR2 is SQIVND (reference sequence). V was cut by 3 bases and J by 10 bases, with 9 bases left in between.

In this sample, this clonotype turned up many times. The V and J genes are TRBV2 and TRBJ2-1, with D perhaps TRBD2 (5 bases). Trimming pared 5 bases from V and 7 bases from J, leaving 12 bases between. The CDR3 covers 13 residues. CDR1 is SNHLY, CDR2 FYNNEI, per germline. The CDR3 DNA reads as TGTGCCAGCAGTACTAGTTATGGAAATGAGCAGTTCTTC. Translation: CASSTSYGNEQFF. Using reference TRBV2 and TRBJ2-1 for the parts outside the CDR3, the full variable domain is EPEVTQTPSHQVTQMGQEVILRCVPISNHLYFYWYRQILGQKVEFLVSFYNNEISEKSEIFDDQFSVERPDGSNFTLKIRSTKLEDSAMYFCASSTSYGNEQFFGPGTRLTVL.

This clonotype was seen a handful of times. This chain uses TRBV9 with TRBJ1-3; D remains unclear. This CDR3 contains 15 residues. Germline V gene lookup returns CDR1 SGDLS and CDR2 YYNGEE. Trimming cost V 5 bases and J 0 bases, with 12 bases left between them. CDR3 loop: CASSVEKGSGNTIYF. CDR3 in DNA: TGTGCCAGCAGTGTGGAAAAGGGCTCTGGAAACACCATATATTTT.